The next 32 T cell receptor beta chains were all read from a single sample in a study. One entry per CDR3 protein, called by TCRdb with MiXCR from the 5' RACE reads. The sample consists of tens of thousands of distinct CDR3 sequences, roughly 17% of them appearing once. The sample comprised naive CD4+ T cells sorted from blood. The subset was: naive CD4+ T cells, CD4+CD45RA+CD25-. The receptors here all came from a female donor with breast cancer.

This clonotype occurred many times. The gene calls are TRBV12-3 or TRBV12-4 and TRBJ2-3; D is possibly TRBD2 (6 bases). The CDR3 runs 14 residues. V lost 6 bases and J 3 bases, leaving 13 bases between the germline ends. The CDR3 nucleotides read TGTGCCAGCAGAGTTTCTGGGACTACAGATACGCAGTATTTT. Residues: CASRVSGTTDTQYF.

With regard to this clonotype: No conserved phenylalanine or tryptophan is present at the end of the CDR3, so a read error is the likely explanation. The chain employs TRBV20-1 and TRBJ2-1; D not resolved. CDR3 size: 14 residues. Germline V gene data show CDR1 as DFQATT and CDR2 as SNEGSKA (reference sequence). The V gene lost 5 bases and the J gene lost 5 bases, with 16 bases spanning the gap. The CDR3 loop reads CSAEVETLDNEQFI. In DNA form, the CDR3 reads TGCAGTGCTGAGGTGGAGACCCTCGACAATGAGCAGTTCATC.

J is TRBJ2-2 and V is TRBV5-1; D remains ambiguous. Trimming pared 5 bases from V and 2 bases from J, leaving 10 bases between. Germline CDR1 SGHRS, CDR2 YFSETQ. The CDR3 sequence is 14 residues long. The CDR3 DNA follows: TGCGCCAGCAGACCGGGCCAAAACACCGGGGAGCTGTTTTTT. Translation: CASRPGQNTGELFF. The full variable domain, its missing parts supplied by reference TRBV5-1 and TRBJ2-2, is KAGVTQTPRYLIKTRGQQVTLSCSPISGHRSVSWYQQTPGQGLQFLFEYFSETQRNKGNFPGRFSGRQFSNSRSEMNVSTLELGDSALYLCASRPGQNTGELFFGEGSRLTVL.

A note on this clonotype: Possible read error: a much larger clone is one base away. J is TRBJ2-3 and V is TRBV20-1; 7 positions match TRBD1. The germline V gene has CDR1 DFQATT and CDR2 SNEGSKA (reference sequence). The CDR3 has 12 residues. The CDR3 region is CRAPTGTDTQYF. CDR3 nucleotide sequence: TGCAGGGCACCGACAGGGACAGATACGCAGTATTTT.

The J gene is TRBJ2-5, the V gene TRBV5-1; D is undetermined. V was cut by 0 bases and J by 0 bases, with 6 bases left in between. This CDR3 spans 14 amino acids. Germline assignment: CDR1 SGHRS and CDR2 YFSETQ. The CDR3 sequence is CASSLALDQETQYF. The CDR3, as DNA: TGCGCCAGCAGCTTGGCCTTGGACCAAGAGACCCAGTACTTC.

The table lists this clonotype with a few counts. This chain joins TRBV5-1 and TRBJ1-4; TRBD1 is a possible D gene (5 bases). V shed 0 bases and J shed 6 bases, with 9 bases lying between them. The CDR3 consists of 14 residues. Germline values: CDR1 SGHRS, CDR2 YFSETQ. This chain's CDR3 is CASSLARDDEKLFF. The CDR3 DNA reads TGCGCCAGCAGCTTGGCCAGGGATGATGAAAAACTGTTTTTT. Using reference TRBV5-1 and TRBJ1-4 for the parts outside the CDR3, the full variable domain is KAGVTQTPRYLIKTRGQQVTLSCSPISGHRSVSWYQQTPGQGLQFLFEYFSETQRNKGNFPGRFSGRQFSNSRSEMNVSTLELGDSALYLCASSLARDDEKLFFGSGTQLSVL.

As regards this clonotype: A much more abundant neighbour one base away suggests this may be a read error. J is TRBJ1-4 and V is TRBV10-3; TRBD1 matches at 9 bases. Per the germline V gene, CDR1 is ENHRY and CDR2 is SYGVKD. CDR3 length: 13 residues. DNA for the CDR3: TGTGCCATCAGGGGACAGGGCGATGAAAAACTGTGTTTT. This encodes CAIRGQGDEKLCF.

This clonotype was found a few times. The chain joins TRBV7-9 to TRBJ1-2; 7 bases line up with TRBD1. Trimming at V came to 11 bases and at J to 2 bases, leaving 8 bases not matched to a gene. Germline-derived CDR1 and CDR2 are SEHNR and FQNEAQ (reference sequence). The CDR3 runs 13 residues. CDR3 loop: CAGNQGGNYGYTF. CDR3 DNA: TGTGCCGGCAATCAGGGGGGGAACTATGGCTACACCTTC.

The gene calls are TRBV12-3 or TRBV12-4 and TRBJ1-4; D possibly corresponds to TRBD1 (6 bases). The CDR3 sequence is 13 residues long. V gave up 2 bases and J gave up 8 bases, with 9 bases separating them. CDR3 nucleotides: TGTGCCAGCAGTTTAATTGGGGGCGAAAAACTGTTTTTT. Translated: CASSLIGGEKLFF.

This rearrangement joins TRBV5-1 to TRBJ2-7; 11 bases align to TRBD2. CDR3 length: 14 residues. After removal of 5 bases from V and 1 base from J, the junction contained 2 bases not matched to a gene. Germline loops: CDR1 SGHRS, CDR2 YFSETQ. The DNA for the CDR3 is TGCGCCAGCAGACTAGCGGGAGAGTCCTACGAGCAGTACTTC. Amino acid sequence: CASRLAGESYEQYF.

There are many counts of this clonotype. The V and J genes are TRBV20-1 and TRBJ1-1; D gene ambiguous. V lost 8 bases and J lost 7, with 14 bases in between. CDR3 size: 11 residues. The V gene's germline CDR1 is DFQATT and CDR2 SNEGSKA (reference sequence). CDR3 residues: CSSLHGIEAFF. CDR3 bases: TGCAGTTCACTCCACGGAATTGAAGCTTTCTTT.

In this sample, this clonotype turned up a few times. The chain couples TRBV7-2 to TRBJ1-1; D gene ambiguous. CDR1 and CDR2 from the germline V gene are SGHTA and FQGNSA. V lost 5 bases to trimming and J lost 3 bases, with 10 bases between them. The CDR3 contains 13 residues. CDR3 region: CASSADTHTEAFF. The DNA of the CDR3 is TGTGCCAGCAGCGCTGACACCCACACTGAAGCTTTCTTT.

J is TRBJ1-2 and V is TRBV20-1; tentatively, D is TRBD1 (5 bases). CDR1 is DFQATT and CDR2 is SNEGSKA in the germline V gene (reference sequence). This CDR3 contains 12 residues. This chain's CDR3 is CIGAGRVGGYTF. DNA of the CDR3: TGCATTGGGGCAGGGAGAGTTGGTGGCTACACCTTC.

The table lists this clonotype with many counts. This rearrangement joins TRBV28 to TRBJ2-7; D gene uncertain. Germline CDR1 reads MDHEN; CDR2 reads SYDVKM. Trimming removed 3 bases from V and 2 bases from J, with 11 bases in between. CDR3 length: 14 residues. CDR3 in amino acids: CASSFPGGAYEQYF. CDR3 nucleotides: TGTGCCAGCAGTTTTCCCGGTGGGGCCTACGAGCAGTACTTC.

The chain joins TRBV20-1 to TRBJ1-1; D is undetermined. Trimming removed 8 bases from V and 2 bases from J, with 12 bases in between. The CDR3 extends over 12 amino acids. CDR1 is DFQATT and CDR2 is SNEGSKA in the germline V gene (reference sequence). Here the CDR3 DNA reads TGCAGTTGCCTGGTCCGAAACACTGAAGCTTTCTTT. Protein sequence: CSCLVRNTEAFF.

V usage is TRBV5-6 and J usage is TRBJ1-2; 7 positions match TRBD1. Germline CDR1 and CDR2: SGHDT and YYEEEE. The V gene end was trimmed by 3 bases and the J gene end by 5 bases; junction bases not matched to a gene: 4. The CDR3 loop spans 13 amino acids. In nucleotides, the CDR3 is TGTGCCAGCAGCTCGACAGGGCAGTATGGCTACACCTTC. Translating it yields CASSSTGQYGYTF. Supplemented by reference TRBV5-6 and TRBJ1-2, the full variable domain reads DAGVTQSPTHLIKTRGQQVTLRCSPKSGHDTVSWYQQALGQGPQFIFQYYEEEERQRGNFPDRFSGHQFPNYSSELNVNALLLGDSALYLCASSSTGQYGYTFGSGTRLTVV.

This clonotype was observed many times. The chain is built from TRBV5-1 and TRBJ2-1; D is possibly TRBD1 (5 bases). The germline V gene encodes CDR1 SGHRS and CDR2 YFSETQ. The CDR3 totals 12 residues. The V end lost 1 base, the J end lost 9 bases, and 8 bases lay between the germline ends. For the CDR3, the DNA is TGCGCCAGCAGCTTGCAGGGCGCTGAGCAGTTCTTC. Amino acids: CASSLQGAEQFF.

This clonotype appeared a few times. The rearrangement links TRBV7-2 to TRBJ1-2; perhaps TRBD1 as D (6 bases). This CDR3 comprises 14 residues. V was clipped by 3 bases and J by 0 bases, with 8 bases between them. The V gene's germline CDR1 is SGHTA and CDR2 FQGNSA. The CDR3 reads CASSFNRANYGYTF. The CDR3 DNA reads TGTGCCAGCAGCTTCAACAGGGCTAACTATGGCTACACCTTC.

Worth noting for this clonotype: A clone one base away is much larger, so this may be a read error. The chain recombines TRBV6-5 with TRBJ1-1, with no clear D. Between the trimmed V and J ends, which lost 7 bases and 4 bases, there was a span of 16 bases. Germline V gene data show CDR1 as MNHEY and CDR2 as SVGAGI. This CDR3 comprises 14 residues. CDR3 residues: CASKGPAASTEAFF. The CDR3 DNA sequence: TGTGCCAGCAAGGGTCCGGCAGCGAGCACTGAAGCTTTCTTT.

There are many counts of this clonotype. The CDR3 DNA sequence: TGTGCCAGCAGTAAACAGGGGATCGGCGGCTACACCTTC. This translates into CASSKQGIGGYTF. The chain carries TRBV12-3 or TRBV12-4 and TRBJ1-2, with 7 positions matching TRBD1. The CDR3 sequence is 13 residues long. The trim removed 5 bases at V and 8 bases at J, leaving 8 bases unmatched.

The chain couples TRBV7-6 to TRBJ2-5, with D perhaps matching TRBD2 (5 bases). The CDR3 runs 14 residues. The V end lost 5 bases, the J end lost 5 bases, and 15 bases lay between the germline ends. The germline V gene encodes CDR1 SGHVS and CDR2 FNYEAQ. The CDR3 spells CASSRTRAWETQYF. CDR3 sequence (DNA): TGTGCCAGCAGCCGGACTCGAGCGTGGGAGACCCAGTACTTC.

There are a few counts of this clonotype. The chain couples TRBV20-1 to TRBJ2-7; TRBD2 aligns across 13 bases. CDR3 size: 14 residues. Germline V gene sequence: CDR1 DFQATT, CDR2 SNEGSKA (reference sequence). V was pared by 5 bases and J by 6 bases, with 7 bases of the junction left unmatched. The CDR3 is CSAPQGLAGSEQYF. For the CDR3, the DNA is TGCAGTGCTCCTCAGGGACTAGCGGGATCCGAGCAGTACTTC.

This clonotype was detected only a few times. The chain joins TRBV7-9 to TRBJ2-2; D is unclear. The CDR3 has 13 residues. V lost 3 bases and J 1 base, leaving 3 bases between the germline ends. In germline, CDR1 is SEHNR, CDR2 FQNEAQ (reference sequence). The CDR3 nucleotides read TGTGCCAGCAGCTTCCTGAACACCGGGGAGCTGTTTTTT. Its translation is CASSFLNTGELFF. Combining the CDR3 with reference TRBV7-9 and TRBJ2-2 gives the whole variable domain DTGVSQNPRHKITKRGQNVTFRCDPISEHNRLYWYRQTLGQGPEFLTYFQNEAQLEKSRLLSDRFSAERPKGSFSTLEIQRTEQGDSAMYLCASSFLNTGELFFGEGSRLTVL.

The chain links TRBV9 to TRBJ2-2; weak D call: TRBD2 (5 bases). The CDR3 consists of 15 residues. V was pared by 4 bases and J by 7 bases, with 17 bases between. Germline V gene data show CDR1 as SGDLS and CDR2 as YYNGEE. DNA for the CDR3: TGTGCCAGCAGCCTCGCGGGTGATACAATCGGGGAGCTGTTTTTT. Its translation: CASSLAGDTIGELFF. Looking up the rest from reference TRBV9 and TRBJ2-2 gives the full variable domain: DSGVTQTPKHLITATGQRVTLRCSPRSGDLSVYWYQQSLDQGLQFLIQYYNGEERAKGNILERFSAQQFPDLHSELNLSSLELGDSALYFCASSLAGDTIGELFFGEGSRLTVL.

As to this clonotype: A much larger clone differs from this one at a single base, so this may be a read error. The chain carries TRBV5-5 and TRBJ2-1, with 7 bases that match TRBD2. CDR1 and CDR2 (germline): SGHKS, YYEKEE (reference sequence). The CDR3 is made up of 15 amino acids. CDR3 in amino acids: CASSNRPGGSNEQLF. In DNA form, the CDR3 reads TGTGCCAGCAGCAACCGACCGGGAGGAAGCAATGAGCAGCTCTTC.

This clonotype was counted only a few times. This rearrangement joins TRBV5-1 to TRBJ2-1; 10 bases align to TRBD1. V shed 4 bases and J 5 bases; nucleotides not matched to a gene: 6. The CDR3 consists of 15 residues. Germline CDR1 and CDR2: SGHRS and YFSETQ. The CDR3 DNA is TGCGCCAGCAGCCCCCGGGACAGGGGTAACAATGAGCAGTTCTTC. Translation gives CASSPRDRGNNEQFF. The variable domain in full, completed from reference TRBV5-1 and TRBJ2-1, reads KAGVTQTPRYLIKTRGQQVTLSCSPISGHRSVSWYQQTPGQGLQFLFEYFSETQRNKGNFPGRFSGRQFSNSRSEMNVSTLELGDSALYLCASSPRDRGNNEQFFGPGTRLTVL.

The CDR3 here is CSASGGGRGTGELFF. CDR3 sequence (DNA): TGCAGTGCTAGTGGGGGGGGGCGCGGCACCGGGGAGCTGTTTTTT. The V gene is TRBV20-1, the J gene TRBJ2-2; tentatively, D is TRBD2 (7 bases). The CDR3 runs 15 residues. Trimming removed 3 bases at V and 4 bases at J, with 15 bases between. From germline, CDR1 is DFQATT and CDR2 SNEGSKA (reference sequence).

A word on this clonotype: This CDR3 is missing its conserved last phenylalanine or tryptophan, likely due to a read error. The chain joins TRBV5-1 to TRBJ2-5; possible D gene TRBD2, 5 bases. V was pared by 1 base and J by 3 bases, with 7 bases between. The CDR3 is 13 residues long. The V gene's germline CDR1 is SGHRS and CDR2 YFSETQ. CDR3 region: CASSLMREETQYL. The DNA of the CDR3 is TGCGCCAGCAGCTTGATGAGGGAAGAGACCCAGTACCTC.

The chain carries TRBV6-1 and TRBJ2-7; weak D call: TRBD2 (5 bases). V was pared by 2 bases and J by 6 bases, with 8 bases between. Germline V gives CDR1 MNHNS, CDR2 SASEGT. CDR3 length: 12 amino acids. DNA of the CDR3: TGTGCCAGCAGTGAACTCCGGGGCGAGCAGTACTTC. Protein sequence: CASSELRGEQYF.

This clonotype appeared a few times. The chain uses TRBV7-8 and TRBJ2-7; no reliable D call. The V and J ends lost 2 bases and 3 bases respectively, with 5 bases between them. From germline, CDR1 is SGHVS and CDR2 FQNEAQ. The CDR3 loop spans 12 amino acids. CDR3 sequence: CASSLNVYEQYF. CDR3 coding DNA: TGTGCCAGCAGCTTAAATGTCTACGAGCAGTACTTC.

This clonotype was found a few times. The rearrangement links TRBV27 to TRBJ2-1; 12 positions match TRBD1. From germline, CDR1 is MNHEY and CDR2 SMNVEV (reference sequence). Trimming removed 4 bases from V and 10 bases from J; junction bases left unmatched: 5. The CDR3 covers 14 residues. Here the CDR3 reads CASSSSGTGGEQFF. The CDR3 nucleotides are TGTGCCAGCAGTTCATCCGGGACAGGGGGCGAGCAGTTCTTC.

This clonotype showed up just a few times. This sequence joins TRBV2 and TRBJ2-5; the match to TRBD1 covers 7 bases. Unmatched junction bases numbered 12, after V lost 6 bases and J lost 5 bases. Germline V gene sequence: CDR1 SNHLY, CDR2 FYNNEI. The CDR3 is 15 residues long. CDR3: CASSSGQPQSETQYF. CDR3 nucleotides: TGTGCCAGCAGCTCGGGACAGCCGCAGAGCGAGACCCAGTACTTC.